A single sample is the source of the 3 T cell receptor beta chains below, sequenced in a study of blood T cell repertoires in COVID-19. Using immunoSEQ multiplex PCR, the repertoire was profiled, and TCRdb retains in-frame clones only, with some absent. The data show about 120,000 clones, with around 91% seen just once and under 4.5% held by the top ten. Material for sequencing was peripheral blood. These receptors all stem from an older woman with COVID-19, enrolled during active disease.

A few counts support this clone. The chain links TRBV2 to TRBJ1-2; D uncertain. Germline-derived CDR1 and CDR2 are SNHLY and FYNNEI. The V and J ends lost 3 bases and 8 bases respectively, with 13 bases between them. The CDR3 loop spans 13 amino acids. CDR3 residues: CASSERASSGYTF. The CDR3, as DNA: TGTGCCAGCAGTGAGAGAGCATCCTCAGGCTACACCTTC.

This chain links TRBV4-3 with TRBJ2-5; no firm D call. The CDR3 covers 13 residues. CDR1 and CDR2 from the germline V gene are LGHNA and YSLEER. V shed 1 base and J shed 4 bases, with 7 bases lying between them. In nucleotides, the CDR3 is TGCGCCAGCAGCCAAGGGCCTAGAGAGACCCAGTACTTC. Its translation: CASSQGPRETQYF.

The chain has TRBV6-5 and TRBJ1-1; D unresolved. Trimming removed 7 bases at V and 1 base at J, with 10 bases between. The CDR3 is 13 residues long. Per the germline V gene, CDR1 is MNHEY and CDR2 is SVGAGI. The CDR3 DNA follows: TGTGCCAGCACCGAAACACGGAACACTGAAGCTTTCTTT. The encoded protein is CASTETRNTEAFF.